This TCR beta chain is drawn from a study of cytomegalovirus exposure and HLA in healthy donors. V gave up 0 bases and J gave up 6 bases, with 13 bases separating them. There are 14 residues in the CDR3. CDR1 is SGHRS, CDR2 YFSETQ, per germline. The study ran its PCR with 60 Vbeta and 13 Jbeta primers. Data came from immunoSEQ multiplex PCR; TCRdb stores just in-frame clones and leaves some out. The sample consists of about 170,000 clones, about 76% of them appearing once. Concerning this clone: Other DNA sequences in this sample translate to the same CDR3.

The clonotype originates from a woman aged 18-35 years in good health and CMV-seropositive. The chain combines TRBV5-1 with TRBJ2-7; D is unresolved. Sequenced input: PBMCs. In DNA form, the CDR3 reads TGCGCCAGCAGCTTGGGGGCGCTACGTGGCGAGCAGTACTTC. Translated: CASSLGALRGEQYF.